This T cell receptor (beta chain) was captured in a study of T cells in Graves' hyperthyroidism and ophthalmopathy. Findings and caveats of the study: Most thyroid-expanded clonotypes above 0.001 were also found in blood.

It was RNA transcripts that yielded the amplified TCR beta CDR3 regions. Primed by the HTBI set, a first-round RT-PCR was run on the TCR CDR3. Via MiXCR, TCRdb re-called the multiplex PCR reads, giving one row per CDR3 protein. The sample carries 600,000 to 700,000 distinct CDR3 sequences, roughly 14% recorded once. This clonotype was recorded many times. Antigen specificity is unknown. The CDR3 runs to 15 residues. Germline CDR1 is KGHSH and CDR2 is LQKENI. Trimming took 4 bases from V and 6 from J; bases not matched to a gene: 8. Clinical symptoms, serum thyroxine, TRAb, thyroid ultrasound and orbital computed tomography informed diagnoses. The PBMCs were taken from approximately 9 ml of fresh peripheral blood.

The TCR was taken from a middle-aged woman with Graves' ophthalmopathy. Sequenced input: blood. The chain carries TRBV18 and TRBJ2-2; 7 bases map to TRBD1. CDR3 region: CASSRGTDRPGELFF. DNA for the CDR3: TGTGCCAGCTCACGTGGGACAGATCGGCCCGGGGAGCTGTTTTTT. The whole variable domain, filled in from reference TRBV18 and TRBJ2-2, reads NAGVMQNPRHLVRRRGQEARLRCSPMKGHSHVYWYRQLPEEGLKFMVYLQKENIIDESGMPKERFSAEFPKEGPSILRIQQVVRGDSAAYFCASSRGTDRPGELFFGEGSRLTVL.